The text below deals with one TCR beta chain. Original handling: Reference gene primer amplification yielded estimated nucleated cell counts. The table came from immunoSEQ multiplex PCR; TCRdb's copy has only in-frame clones and leaves some out. The DNA gave D and trimming, while V, J and clone size come from that table. The sample shows more than 75,000 clones, more than 80% of them seen only once. The sample comes from a study of blood T cell repertoires in COVID-19. Study summary: Researchers got acute and convalescent COVID-19 samples from the United States, Italy and Spain. T cells, B-cell-depleted T cells, or PBMCs supplied cDNA or gDNA.

The CDR3 has 13 residues. Germline V gives CDR1 SEHNR, CDR2 FQNEAQ (reference sequence). Losses at the gene ends were 1 base for V and 13 bases for J; bases not matched to a gene: 6. Sequencing used peripheral blood. The genes are TRBV7-9 and TRBJ1-2; TRBD1 matches 10 bases. The receptor's source is a human donor in a cohort sampled during active COVID-19. CDR3 loop: CASSLGGQGSSTF. CDR3 in DNA: TGTGCCAGCAGCTTAGGGGGACAGGGGAGCAGCACCTTC.